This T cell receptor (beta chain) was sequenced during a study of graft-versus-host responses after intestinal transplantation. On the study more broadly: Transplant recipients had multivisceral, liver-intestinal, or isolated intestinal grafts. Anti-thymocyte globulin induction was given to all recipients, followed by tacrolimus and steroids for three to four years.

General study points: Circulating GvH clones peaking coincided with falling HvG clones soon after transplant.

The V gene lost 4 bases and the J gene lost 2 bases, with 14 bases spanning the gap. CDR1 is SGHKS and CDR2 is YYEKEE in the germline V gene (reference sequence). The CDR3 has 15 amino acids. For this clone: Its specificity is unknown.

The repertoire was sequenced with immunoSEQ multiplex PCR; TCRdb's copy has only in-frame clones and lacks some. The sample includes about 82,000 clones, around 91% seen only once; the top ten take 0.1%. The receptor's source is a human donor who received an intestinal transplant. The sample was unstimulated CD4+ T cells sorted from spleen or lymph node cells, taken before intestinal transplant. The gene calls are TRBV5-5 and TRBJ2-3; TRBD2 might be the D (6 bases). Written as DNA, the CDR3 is TGTGCCAGCAGCCTTCCGGGACTCCTCACAGATACGCAGTATTTT. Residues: CASSLPGLLTDTQYF.